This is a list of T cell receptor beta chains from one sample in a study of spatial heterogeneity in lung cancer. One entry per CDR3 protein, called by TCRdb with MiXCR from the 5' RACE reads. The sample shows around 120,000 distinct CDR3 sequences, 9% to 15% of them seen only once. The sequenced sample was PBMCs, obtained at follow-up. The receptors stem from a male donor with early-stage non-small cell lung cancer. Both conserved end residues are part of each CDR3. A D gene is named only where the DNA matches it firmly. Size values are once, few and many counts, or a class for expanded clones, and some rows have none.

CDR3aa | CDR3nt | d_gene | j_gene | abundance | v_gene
CASGSPYGQGKRDTQYF | TGTGCTAGTGGCTCGCCCTATGGGCAGGGGAAGAGAGATACGCAGTATTTT | . | TRBJ2-3 | few | TRBV12-5
CASRPGRILYNEQFF | TGTGCCAGCAGACCGGGACGGATCCTATACAATGAGCAGTTCTTC | . | TRBJ2-1 | . | TRBV3-1
CASSRGRLNTEAFF | TGTGCCAGCAGCCGGGGACGCCTGAACACTGAAGCTTTCTTT | . | TRBJ1-1 | medium-sized | TRBV7-8
CASSKRQGAHNEQFF | TGCGCCAGCAGCAAAAGACAGGGGGCCCACAATGAGCAGTTCTTC | TRBD1 | TRBJ2-1 | . | TRBV5-1
CSVGQVANYGYTF | TGCAGCGTGGGACAGGTAGCTAACTATGGCTACACCTTC | TRBD1 | TRBJ1-2 | many | TRBV29-1
CASSFSGGKEKLFF | TGTGCCAGCAGTTTTTCGGGGGGGAAGGAAAAACTGTTTTTT | . | TRBJ1-4 | few | TRBV12-3/TRBV12-4
CASSVVDGSPLHF | TGTGCCAGCTCCGTCGTGGACGGTTCACCCCTCCACTTT | . | TRBJ1-6 | many | TRBV25-1
CASSSGTKQLDTQYF | TGCGCCAGCAGCTCCGGGACCAAACAATTGGATACGCAGTATTTT | . | TRBJ2-3 | few | TRBV5-1
CASNSSGGFETQYF | TGCGCCAGCAACTCCAGCGGGGGTTTCGAGACCCAGTACTTC | TRBD2 | TRBJ2-5 | few | TRBV4-3
CASSYSPRGRGLGDTEAFF | TGTGCCAGCAGTTACTCGCCACGCGGCAGGGGCCTCGGGGACACTGAAGCTTTCTTT | . | TRBJ1-1 | many | TRBV6-6
CASSSTGETQYF | TGTGCCAGCAGCTCCACAGGGGAGACCCAGTACTTC | . | TRBJ2-5 | . | TRBV11-2
CSVEEVSNEKLFF | TGCAGCGTTGAGGAGGTCTCGAATGAAAAACTGTTTTTT | . | TRBJ1-4 | many | TRBV29-1
CASSSTRPYEQYF | TGTGCCAGCAGCTCCACTAGGCCCTACGAGCAGTACTTC | . | TRBJ2-7 | . | TRBV11-1
CASSFSLTSGGTTKNIQYF | TGTGCCAGCAGTTTTAGTCTCACTAGCGGGGGGACTACCAAAAACATTCAGTACTTC | TRBD2 | TRBJ2-4 | . | TRBV28
CSARVGETGAVGQPQHF | TGCAGTGCTAGAGTCGGGGAAACAGGGGCAGTCGGTCAGCCCCAGCATTTT | TRBD1 | TRBJ1-5 | many | TRBV20-1
CASSLARQGYEQFF | TGTGCCAGCAGCTTAGCAAGACAGGGCTATGAGCAGTTCTTC | TRBD1 | TRBJ2-1 | . | TRBV7-8
CASRAGGYEQYF | TGTGCCAGCAGGGCGGGGGGCTACGAGCAGTACTTC | TRBD2 | TRBJ2-7 | . | TRBV25-1
CASSLGGETGEQYF | TGTGCCAGCAGTTTAGGCGGGGAGACCGGAGAGCAGTACTTC | . | TRBJ2-7 | many | TRBV12-3/TRBV12-4
CSASTGAGRLNEKLFF | TGCAGTGCTTCAACAGGGGCGGGGAGGCTTAATGAAAAACTGTTTTTT | TRBD1 | TRBJ1-4 | few | TRBV20-1
CATRETGSGAQHF | TGTGCCACCCGGGAGACCGGCTCGGGGGCCCAGCATTTT | . | TRBJ1-5 | few | TRBV10-3